This TCR beta chain emerged from a study of T-cell memory formation after mild COVID-19. Study-wide context: TCR clusters were mostly confined to one donor each. Findings of the study overall: Most CD4+ clones that shrank were in CM and EM, while CD8+ ones turned up in EMRA.

TCRdb independently ran MiXCR on the 5' RACE reads; one entry per CDR3 protein. The sample holds hundreds of thousands of distinct CDR3 sequences, around 19% seen once. On this clonotype itself: Its antigen is undetermined.

Trimming left V 1 base short and J 3 bases short, with 7 bases between. CDR1 is DFQATT, CDR2 SNEGSKA, per germline (reference sequence). The CDR3 spans 12 residues. The material sequenced was PBMCs or a T cell subset sorted from them (not recorded which). This TCR derives from an adult woman who had mild COVID-19 (a few samples of this study predate the infection). Cell type and time point are not known. The rearrangement uses TRBV20-1 and TRBJ2-7; D may match TRBD1 or TRBD2 (5 bases each). CDR3 sequence: CSARGGFYEQYF. DNA for the CDR3: TGCAGTGCTAGAGGGGGGTTCTACGAGCAGTACTTC.